The clone carrying this T cell receptor (beta chain) was seen at least ten times. The antigen is not known. The sample is drawn from a study of molecular identifiers for immune sequencing clone quantification. Study-wide points: Clones that exceeded 20 RNA copies held over 99% of effector molecules, yet under 1% in naive cells. Same-barcode identical TCR molecules could make highly expanded clones look smaller than they are.

Libraries of naive CD8 T cells were made from about 19,000 to 1,100,000 sorted cells. They used 10%, 30% or 50% RNA. CDR3 length equals 15 residues. Losses at the gene ends were 6 bases for V and 2 bases for J; bases not matched to a gene: 9. CDR1 and CDR2 (germline): MNHEY, SVGEGT. Making the bulk TCR libraries relied on previously described methods and listed TCR primers. TCRdb itself ran the PCR reads through MiXCR, one entry per CDR3 protein. The top ten clones hold about 0.8% of a sample with hundreds of thousands of distinct CDR3 sequences, roughly 25% of them seen once. The V gene is TRBV6-2 or TRBV6-3, the J gene TRBJ2-5; 7 positions match TRBD2. Sequencing was done on a sample of naive CD8+ T cells from blood, with Jurkat cell RNA spiked in. Subset indicated: FACS-sorted CD8+CD4-CCR7+CD45RA+ naive T cells. This TCR derives from a human donor in good health. Some libraries in this study had Jurkat cell RNA spiked in. CDR3 residues: CASRNSGRYQETQYF. CDR3 bases: TGTGCCAGCAGAAATAGCGGGCGCTATCAAGAGACCCAGTACTTC.